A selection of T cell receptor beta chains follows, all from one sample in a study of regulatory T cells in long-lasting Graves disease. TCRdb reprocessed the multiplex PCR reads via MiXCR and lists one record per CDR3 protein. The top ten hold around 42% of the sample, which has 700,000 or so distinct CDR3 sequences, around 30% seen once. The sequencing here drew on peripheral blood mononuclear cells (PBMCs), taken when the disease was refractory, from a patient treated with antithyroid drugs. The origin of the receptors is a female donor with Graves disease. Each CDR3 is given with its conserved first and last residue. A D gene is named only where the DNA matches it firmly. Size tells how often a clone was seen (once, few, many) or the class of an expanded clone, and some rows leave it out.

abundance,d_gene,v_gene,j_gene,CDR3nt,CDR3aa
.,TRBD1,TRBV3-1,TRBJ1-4,TGTGCCAGCAGCCAAGCAGGGGGAACTAATGAAAAACTGTTTTTT,CASSQAGGTNEKLFF
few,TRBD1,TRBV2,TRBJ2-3,TGTGCCAGCAGGGGGACAGGGGGGACAGATACGCAGTATTTT,CASRGTGGTDTQYF
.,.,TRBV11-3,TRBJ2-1,TGTGCCAGCAGCTTGACGCAGGTTAACAATGAGCAGTTCTTC,CASSLTQVNNEQFF
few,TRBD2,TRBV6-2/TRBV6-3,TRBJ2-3,TGTGCCAGCAGCGGACTAGCGGAAGACACAGATACGCAGTATTTT,CASSGLAEDTDTQYF
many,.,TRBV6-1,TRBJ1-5,TGTGCCAGCAGTGAAGAGGCGTTCGCAAATCAGCCCCAGCATTTT,CASSEEAFANQPQHF
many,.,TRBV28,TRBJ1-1,TGTGCCAGCAGTTTCGTCTTCGGCAGAGGGGGCACTGAAGCTTTCTTT,CASSFVFGRGGTEAFF
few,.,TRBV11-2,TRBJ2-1,TGCGCCAGCAGCCCAGGGGCCATATACAATGAGCAGTTCTTC,CASSPGAIYNEQFF
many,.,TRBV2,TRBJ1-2,TGTGCCAGCAGGCTCTATGGCTACACCTTC,CASRLYGYTF
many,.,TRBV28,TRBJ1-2,TGTGCCAGCACCCAATCCGTCGACAGGCCTGGCTACACCTTC,CASTQSVDRPGYTF
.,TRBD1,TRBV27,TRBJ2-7,TGTGCCAGCAGTTTACCCCCGGGACAGAAGCAGTACTTC,CASSLPPGQKQYF
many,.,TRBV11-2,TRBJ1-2,TGTGCCAGCAGCTTGCAGACGGGGAACTATGGCTACACCTTC,CASSLQTGNYGYTF
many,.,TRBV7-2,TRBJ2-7,TGTGCCAGCAGCTCATACCTAGCTCCCTACGAGCAGTACTTC,CASSSYLAPYEQYF
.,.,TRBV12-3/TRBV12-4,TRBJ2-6,TGTGCCAGCAGTCAGGGGACGAGCTCTGGGGCCAACGTCCTGACTTTC,CASSQGTSSGANVLTF
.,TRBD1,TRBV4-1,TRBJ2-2,TGCGCCAGCAGCCAAACTCCGGGACAGGGCAGGGAGCTGTTTTTT,CASSQTPGQGRELFF
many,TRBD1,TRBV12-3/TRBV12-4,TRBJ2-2,TGTGCCAGCAGACAGGGGGCCGATGGGGAGCTGTTTTTT,CASRQGADGELFF
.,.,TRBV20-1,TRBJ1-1,TGCAGTGCTAGAGAGGGGAGTTCCCTGAACACTGAAGCTTTCTTT,CSAREGSSLNTEAFF
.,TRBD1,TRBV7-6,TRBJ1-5,TGTGCCAGCAGCCCCCGGGACAGGGAGGGTCAGCCCCAGCATTTT,CASSPRDREGQPQHF
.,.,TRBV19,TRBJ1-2,TGTGCCAGTAGCTTGTGGGAATATGGCTACACCTTC,CASSLWEYGYTF
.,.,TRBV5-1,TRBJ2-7,TGCGCCAGCAGCTTGGGACAGTTCAATGAGCAGTACTTC,CASSLGQFNEQYF
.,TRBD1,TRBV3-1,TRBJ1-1,TGTGCCAGCAGCCAGGACAGGGCGGTGGGCACTGAAGCTTTCTTT,CASSQDRAVGTEAFF
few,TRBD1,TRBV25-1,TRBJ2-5,TGTGCCAGCAGTGAGCGGACAGGGATCCCGTACCAAGAGACCCAGTACTTC,CASSERTGIPYQETQYF
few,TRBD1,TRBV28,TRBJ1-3,TGTGCCAGCAGCCAAGCCGACTGGACAGGGAAATCTGGAAACACCATATATTTT,CASSQADWTGKSGNTIYF
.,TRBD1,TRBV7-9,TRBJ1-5,TGTGCCAGCAGCTTAGGGGACAGGGGCTACCAGCCCCAGCATTTT,CASSLGDRGYQPQHF
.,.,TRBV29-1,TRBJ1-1,TGCAGCGTCGACAGGCGGAACACTGAAGCTTTCTTT,CSVDRRNTEAFF
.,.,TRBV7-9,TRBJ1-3,TGTGCCAGCAGCGACCCGGACAGCTCTGGAAACACCATATATTTT,CASSDPDSSGNTIYF
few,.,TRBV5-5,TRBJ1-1,TGTGCCAGCGGGGGGGGCGTACGTAACACTGAAGCTTTCTTT,CASGGGVRNTEAFF
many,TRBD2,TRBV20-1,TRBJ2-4,TGCAGTGCCCGGAAGGGGCTAGCGGGAGTAGACATTCAGTACTTC,CSARKGLAGVDIQYF
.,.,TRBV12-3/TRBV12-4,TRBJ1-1,TGTGCCAGCGGGTCGGGGCTCGAAGCTGAAGCTTTCTTT,CASGSGLEAEAFF
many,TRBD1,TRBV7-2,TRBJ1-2,TGTGCCAGCAGCTTAGCGCTCAGGGGGGGTTATGGCTACACCTTC,CASSLALRGGYGYTF
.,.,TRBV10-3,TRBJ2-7,TGTGCCATCGCCCGGGACAACCCCTACGAGCAGTACTTC,CAIARDNPYEQYF
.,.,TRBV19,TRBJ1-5,TGTGCCAGTAGTATGGTTCAGGGGTTAATCAGGGCCCAGCATTTT,CASSMVQGLIRAQHF
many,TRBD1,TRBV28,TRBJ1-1,TGTGCCAGCAGTTTCACAGGGGGGAGGGCTGAAGCTTTCTTT,CASSFTGGRAEAFF
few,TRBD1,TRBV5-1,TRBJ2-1,TGCGCCAGCACCGGACAGGGGATTTACAATGAGCAGTTCTTC,CASTGQGIYNEQFF
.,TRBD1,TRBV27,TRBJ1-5,TGTGCCAGCAGTTTATCAGGACAGGGGGCTTCCAAGCCCCAGCATTTT,CASSLSGQGASKPQHF
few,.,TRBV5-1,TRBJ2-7,TGCGCCAGCAGCAGAGGACGGCAGGGGTACGAGCAGTACTTC,CASSRGRQGYEQYF
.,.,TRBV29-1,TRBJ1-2,TGCAGCGTTGTTGGCAGGGAGAACTATGGCTACACCTTC,CSVVGRENYGYTF
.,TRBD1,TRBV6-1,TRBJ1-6,TGTGCCAGCAGCCGACAGGGGCAGAATTCACCCCTCCACTTT,CASSRQGQNSPLHF
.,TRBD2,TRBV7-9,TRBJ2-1,TGTGCCAGCAGCTTATCGACTAGCGGGGGTAATGAGCAGTTCTTC,CASSLSTSGGNEQFF
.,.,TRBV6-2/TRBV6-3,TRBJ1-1,TGTGCCAGCAGTCGTGCTGCCGGGACTGAGGCTTTCTTT,CASSRAAGTEAFF
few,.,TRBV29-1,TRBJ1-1,TGCAGCGCTCAGGGGTGGGACACTGAAGCTTTCTTT,CSAQGWDTEAFF
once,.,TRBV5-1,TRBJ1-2,TGCGCCAGCAGGGAACAGGGACTCTATGGCTACACCTTC,CASREQGLYGYTF